A selection of T cell receptor beta chains follows, all from one sample in a study of cytomegalovirus exposure and HLA in healthy donors. Data came from immunoSEQ multiplex PCR; TCRdb stores just in-frame clones and leaves some out. Of more than 110,000 clones listed, about 80% are singletons. Sequencing was done on a sample of PBMCs. The source of these receptors is a man aged 40-55 years in good health and CMV-seropositive. Each CDR3 is given with its conserved first and last residue. Fields, in order: J gene, clone size, V gene, D gene, CDR3 DNA, CDR3 protein. D genes are given only for firm matches. Size values are once, few and many counts, or a class for expanded clones, and some rows have none.

j_gene: TRBJ2-2; abundance: once; v_gene: TRBV5-6; d_gene: TRBD1; CDR3nt: TGTGCCAGCAGCTCCAGATTTTGGTCGGGACAGGGCGAAACCGGGGAGCTGTTTTTT; CDR3aa: CASSSRFWSGQGETGELFF
j_gene: TRBJ2-7; abundance: few; v_gene: TRBV5-1; d_gene: TRBD1; CDR3nt: TGCGCCAGCAGCTCCGGGACAGGGGGATTCGAGCAGTACTTC; CDR3aa: CASSSGTGGFEQYF
j_gene: TRBJ2-7; abundance: .; v_gene: TRBV10-3; d_gene: TRBD2; CDR3nt: TGTGCCATCAGTGAGTCGGTTAGCGGGAGCCACGAGCAGTACTTC; CDR3aa: CAISESVSGSHEQYF
j_gene: TRBJ1-1; abundance: .; v_gene: TRBV5-4; d_gene: TRBD1; CDR3nt: TGTGCCAGCAGCTTGACAGGGGGTACCACTGAAGCTTTCTTT; CDR3aa: CASSLTGGTTEAFF
j_gene: TRBJ2-1; abundance: .; v_gene: TRBV4-1; d_gene: .; CDR3nt: TGCGCCAGCAGCCAATACCCCGGGACACCGGTCTACAATGAGCAGTTCTTC; CDR3aa: CASSQYPGTPVYNEQFF
j_gene: TRBJ1-6; abundance: .; v_gene: TRBV30; d_gene: .; CDR3nt: TGTGCCTGGAGTGTTTTTAGCCCGCTGGTTTATTCACCCCTCCACTTT; CDR3aa: CAWSVFSPLVYSPLHF
j_gene: TRBJ1-1; abundance: .; v_gene: TRBV6-5; d_gene: TRBD1; CDR3nt: TGTGCCAGCAGTCCCCGGGACAGGGTGAGGACTGAAGCTTTCTTT; CDR3aa: CASSPRDRVRTEAFF
j_gene: TRBJ2-1; abundance: .; v_gene: TRBV11-3; d_gene: .; CDR3nt: TGTGCCAGCAGCTTAGTGGCAGACAATGAGCAGTTCTTC; CDR3aa: CASSLVADNEQFF
j_gene: TRBJ2-3; abundance: .; v_gene: TRBV30; d_gene: .; CDR3nt: TGTGCCTGGAGTAATGGGGCAGGGAGCACAGATACGCAGTATTTT; CDR3aa: CAWSNGAGSTDTQYF
j_gene: TRBJ2-1; abundance: .; v_gene: TRBV9; d_gene: .; CDR3nt: TGTGCCAGCAGCGTAGTCGTAGGGGGCTACAATGAGCAGTTCTTC; CDR3aa: CASSVVVGGYNEQFF
j_gene: TRBJ1-1; abundance: .; v_gene: TRBV30; d_gene: .; CDR3nt: TGTGCCCGTAGTCTGAACACTGAAGCTTTCTTT; CDR3aa: CARSLNTEAFF
j_gene: TRBJ1-2; abundance: .; v_gene: TRBV5-6; d_gene: .; CDR3nt: TGTGCCAGCAGCTTGGACAGGGTGCATGGCTACACCTTC; CDR3aa: CASSLDRVHGYTF
j_gene: TRBJ2-2; abundance: .; v_gene: TRBV7-3; d_gene: TRBD2; CDR3nt: TGTGCCAGCAGCCTGGGGGGGACCGGGGAGCTGTTTTTT; CDR3aa: CASSLGGTGELFF
j_gene: TRBJ2-1; abundance: .; v_gene: TRBV10-3; d_gene: TRBD2; CDR3nt: TGTGCCATCAGTGCTAATCAAGGGCGGGGGAGGACACCCAATGAGCAGTTCTTC; CDR3aa: CAISANQGRGRTPNEQFF
j_gene: TRBJ1-2; abundance: .; v_gene: TRBV19; d_gene: .; CDR3nt: TGTGCCAGTAGTCCCAATCAGGGGTATGGCTACACCTTC; CDR3aa: CASSPNQGYGYTF